This is a list of T cell receptor beta chains from one sample in a study of OX40 agonist ivuxolimab in advanced cancers. Profiled with immunoSEQ multiplex PCR; TCRdb holds only in-frame clones, not every one. The sample includes 75,000 to 80,000 clones, approximately 82% seen only once; the top ten take 0.76%. The sequencing used CD4+ or CD8+ T cells sorted from blood, collected in a trial of the OX40 agonist ivuxolimab. The receptors were gathered from an adult with an advanced solid tumor such as melanoma, head and neck, liver or kidney cancer. Each CDR3 is given with its conserved first and last residue.

J: TRBJ2-3; V: TRBV5-4; CDR3: CASSSPAGAPADTQYF
J: TRBJ2-5; V: TRBV19; CDR3: CASSQARPGTQYF
J: TRBJ2-6; V: TRBV5-1; CDR3: CASSLWDSEANVLTF
J: TRBJ1-2; V: TRBV27; CDR3: CASSPSYGYGYTF
J: TRBJ1-1; V: TRBV7-6; CDR3: CASSSRGLNTEAFF
J: TRBJ1-1; V: TRBV6-1; CDR3: CASSGPMNTEAFF
J: TRBJ2-7; V: TRBV27; CDR3: CASSLYPTYEQYF
J: TRBJ1-1; V: TRBV5-1; CDR3: CASSRLAGDAEAFF
J: TRBJ1-1; V: TRBV5-1; CDR3: CASSSGQGFRGTEAFF
J: TRBJ2-3; V: TRBV7-2; CDR3: CASSSLAGVGTDTQYF
J: TRBJ1-1; V: TRBV7-2; CDR3: CASSLAGGVTEAFF
J: TRBJ2-1; V: TRBV11-3; CDR3: CASSLGSGRGFF
J: TRBJ1-2; V: TRBV11-3; CDR3: CASSLGGAGGHGYTF
J: TRBJ2-7; V: TRBV18; CDR3: CASSPQFMGQHYEQYF
J: TRBJ2-2; V: TRBV6-1; CDR3: CASTPEVTGELFF
J: TRBJ1-4; V: TRBV29-1; CDR3: CSADRGDGEKLFF
J: TRBJ2-3; V: TRBV5-1; CDR3: CASSHGLAGSTDTQYF
J: TRBJ1-4; V: TRBV27; CDR3: CASSKDRGYEKLFF
J: TRBJ1-2; V: TRBV5-1; CDR3: CASSLTGTYGYTF
J: TRBJ2-1; V: TRBV2; CDR3: CASRGTGGYEQFF
J: TRBJ1-1; V: TRBV7-6; CDR3: CASSPGGGSPEAFF